Sequencing of this T cell receptor beta chain was carried out in a study of T cell repertoires in cytomegalovirus infection. Remarks on this clonotype: The target antigen is unknown.

One entry per CDR3 protein, called by TCRdb with MiXCR from the reads. The repertoire holds nearly 700,000 distinct CDR3 sequences, with roughly 30% as singletons. The starting material was cultured PBMCs, obtained from culture after CMV antigen stimulation. This receptor was identified in a human donor in good health (CMV status not recorded). Some clones in this sample may be carry-over from other donors' samples.

The CDR3 protein is CASSLVGLVSYNEQFF. The CDR3 DNA is TGTGCCAGCAGCTTAGTAGGACTCGTCTCCTACAATGAGCAGTTCTTC. The gene calls are TRBV7-2 and TRBJ2-1, with a weak D call TRBD2 (5 bases). Trimming cost V 1 base and J 0 bases, with 10 bases left between them. The CDR3 contains 16 residues. Germline V gene sequence: CDR1 SGHTA, CDR2 FQGNSA.